This TCR beta chain comes out of a study of identical twins. Study conclusions and caveats: Zero-insertion results could be subject to partial confounding by invariant MAIT and iNKT cells. Insertions were fewer in abundant cord blood beta clonotypes, whereas memory repertoires showed none of this pattern. For out-of-frame beta sequences, excess twin sharing was weaker.

Germline loops: CDR1 SGHRS, CDR2 YFSETQ. Deletions cut 4 bases from V and 1 base from J, with 14 bases between. The CDR3 extends over 16 amino acids. This clonotype was recorded at least ten times. Its specificity is not known. TCRdb called the 5' RACE reads again in MiXCR, with one record for every CDR3 protein. The sample lists roughly 250,000 distinct CDR3 sequences, 11% to 15% seen once, with approximately 8.2% in the top ten. What was sequenced was memory (CD45RO+) T cells sorted from blood. The chain uses TRBV5-1 and TRBJ2-2; D gene ambiguous. The TCR comes from a young woman in good health. The chain's CDR3 is CASSPLGRVNTGELFF. As DNA, the CDR3 is TGCGCCAGCAGCCCCCTGGGAAGGGTGAACACCGGGGAGCTGTTTTTT.